This TCR beta chain was documented in a study of shared clonotypes between healthy human individuals (dated by TCRdb to 2018 to 2020). With regard to the full study: The cohort comprised a couple of women and a few men aged 18 to 49 years. For each donor, CD4 naive and CD4 memory were each run on three plates, CD8 naive on two plates, and CD8 memory on one plate. Libraries were prepared and TCR repertoires were sequenced by different laboratories using diverse techniques, in order to increase sequencing depth and limit assay-specific biases. The study deeply sequenced blood TCR repertoires of several healthy adults to estimate repertoire size and the extent of clonotype sharing between individuals. Per donor, leukapheresis produced somewhere between about 0.94 and 8.9 billion PBMCs.

Study-wide conclusions, independent of this receptor: Compared with non-shared clonotypes, clonotypes shared by all four sorted-subset donors had higher generation probabilities. Naive subsets generally had larger estimated clonotype richness than memory subsets. Incomplete sequencing was indicated by rarefaction of sorted-subset datasets, despite the large sequencing depth. Roughly 5% of naive CD4, 3.5% of naive CD8, approximately 2.2% of memory CD4, and less than 0.45% of memory CD8 clonotypes were shared across several donors. Sampling was restricted to blood, and TCR repertoires in tissues likely differ from the TCR repertoires found in blood. Based on pairwise subsampling, the degree of clonotype sharing among donors was expected to be affected by sequencing depth. Because the study included a small number of donors, the genetic and exposure-history diversity represented was limited.

The donors were healthy, HIV-negative adults with no recently reported acute infections or vaccinations. All donors were Caucasian adults living in Nashville, Tennessee, USA. CD4+ T cells were enriched by magnetic negative selection; naive cells were then positively selected on CD45RA, and the negative fraction formed the memory subset. Blood was obtained by leukapheresis, after which PBMCs were separated by Ficoll-Histopaque density gradient centrifugation and cryopreserved in liquid nitrogen vapor phase. Analytical flow cytometry was used to check the purity and quantity of each magnetically sorted T cell population. Genomic DNA was isolated from each sorted fraction and quantified by UV absorbance on a Nanodrop 2000c. Points on this clone: Its antigen is not yet known. Base quality data are lacking; no much larger clone is found one base away.

Using the deep immunoSEQ assay, multiplex PCR amplified TCR CDR3 regions from genomic DNA. Genomic DNA extracted from each cell subset was distributed evenly over all wells of several immunoSEQ 96-well plates, and each plate served as one replicate. For sorted subsets, about 0.2 ug genomic DNA, equal to 25,000 to 35,000 T cell genomes, was loaded into each replicate PCR. The purified libraries were quantified using a Qubit 3.0 fluorometer, sized with a Bioanalyzer 2100, and then quantified again using the KAPA Library Quantification kit. Every immunoSEQ 96-well plate was sequenced on a dedicated single-read 150-cycle Illumina NextSeq 550 flow cell. The published analysis was carried out like this. Because only junctional sequences without quality scores were contained in the immunoSEQ output, filtering matching that applied to full-length reads could not be performed. To assign V/J genes and CDR3, sequences were annotated against IMGT germline references using PyIR, a Python wrapper for IgBLAST v1.9. Reads were filtered out if the reads had weak V/J assignments (E-value above 1e-6), no CDR3, stop codons, out-of-frame junctions, or ambiguous translated residues. V3J clonotypes were defined as sequences sharing an identical inferred V gene, J gene, and CDR3 amino acid sequence. Percentage overlap between repertoires was computed as shared unique clonotypes divided by the size of the smaller repertoire. Repertoire richness was assessed with RTK rarefaction, the Chao1 estimator, and Recon v2.1 estimates of unobserved clonotypes. For all TCRbeta clonotypes obtained by the gDNA method from a handful of donors, generation probabilities were computed with OLGA. This is the immuneACCESS table as TCRdb keeps it, with only in-frame sequences that have V and J called. A part of the clones is gone; compared with another copy, unresolved V genes explain less than half, and the rest is unexplained. The V and J calls and the clone size are those of that table, but D and trimming were determined from the DNA. For this sample there are under 2,500,000 clones; approximately 94% appear just once. In total, the top ten clones hold roughly 0.13% of the sample.

From its cysteine to its phenylalanine, the CDR3 spans 15 amino acids. Only CDR3 DNA is held: 45 bases, read in frame from base 1. V sheds 4 bases and J sheds 2 bases, leaving 12 bases between their ends. According to the germline V gene (reference sequence), CDR1 reads SGHNT and CDR2 reads YYREEE. This TCR was sampled from a man aged 18 to 30 in good health. The chain is made from TRBV5-4 and TRBJ2-2, and perhaps TRBD1 as D gene, on 6 matching bases. The sample comprised naive CD4+ T cells sorted from blood. The sample's cell subset or site label, decoded: CD45RA+ positively selected. CDR3 sequence: CASSLLQGNTGELFF. Read as DNA, the sequence is TGTGCCAGCAGCCTCTTACAGGGAAACACCGGGGAGCTGTTTTTT.